Below, 32 T cell receptor beta chains from the same sample are listed, as sequenced in a study of CD8+CD57+ T cells in acquired aplastic anemia. Patients included in sequencing had previously demonstrated CD8+CD57+ cell expansion by flow cytometry. TCR beta VDJ and CDR3 profiling used genomic DNA as template. Each CDR3 protein gets one entry after TCRdb re-called the reads with MiXCR. This table holds 150,000 to 200,000 distinct CDR3 sequences, about half found once. Sequencing was performed on sorted CD4+, CD8+, or CD8+CD57+ T cells (not recorded which) from PBMCs. Every receptor here comes from a human donor with aplastic anemia.

The sample holds many counts of this clonotype. The chain joins TRBV4-3 to TRBJ2-4; D might be TRBD1 (5 bases). The germline V gene encodes CDR1 LGHNA and CDR2 YSLEER. The CDR3 covers 15 residues. Trimming stripped 1 base from V and 2 bases from J, with 9 bases between. CDR3 bases: TGCGCCAGCAGCCAAGCTAGGGGTACCAAAAACATTCAGTACTTC. It is translated as CASSQARGTKNIQYF.

There are many counts of this clonotype. The chain uses TRBV6-2 or TRBV6-3 and TRBJ2-5; the match to TRBD2 covers 10 bases. The ends lost 7 bases at V and 7 bases at J; junction bases unmatched: 12. The CDR3 spans 15 residues. Per the germline V gene, CDR1 is MNHEY and CDR2 is SVGEGT. CDR3 amino acids: CASKKAGGLLATQYF. The CDR3 nucleotides read TGTGCCAGCAAAAAAGCGGGGGGGCTCTTAGCGACCCAGTACTTC.

This clonotype appeared once. The chain couples TRBV15 to TRBJ2-7; TRBD2 might be the D (6 bases). Trimming cost V 0 bases and J 1 base, with 13 bases left between them. From germline, CDR1 is LNHNV and CDR2 YYDKDF (reference sequence). The CDR3 totals 16 residues. CDR3 amino acids: CATSRELLGGSYEQYF. The CDR3 nucleotides read TGTGCCACCAGCAGAGAGCTTCTCGGGGGATCCTACGAGCAGTACTTC.

This clonotype came up many times. This chain links TRBV7-3 with TRBJ2-2, with a possible D match to TRBD2 (5 bases). The CDR3 totals 14 residues. The germline CDR1 and CDR2 sequences are SGHTA and FQGTGA. The V end was cut by 5 bases, the J end by 4 bases, with 11 bases between. CDR3: CASSPNRGTGELFF. CDR3 DNA sequence: TGTGCCAGCAGCCCTAATCGGGGCACCGGGGAGCTGTTTTTT.

Ten or more counts support this clonotype. The rearrangement joins TRBV7-8 to TRBJ1-2; 8 nucleotides align to TRBD1. With V trimmed by 0 bases and J by 4 bases, 7 bases remained unmatched. Per the germline V gene, CDR1 is SGHVS and CDR2 is FQNEAQ. This CDR3 comprises 16 residues. CDR3 sequence: CASSLAVGQGGYGYTF. The CDR3 DNA follows: TGTGCCAGCAGCTTAGCAGTCGGACAGGGAGGCTATGGCTACACCTTC.

The chain joins TRBV11-3 to TRBJ2-1; D is unclear. Germline assignment: CDR1 SGHNT and CDR2 YENEEA. Trimming took 5 bases from V and 6 from J, leaving 14 bases between them. CDR3 size: 14 residues. The CDR3 nucleotides read TGTGCCAGCAGCGAAACCCCTACAACCAATGAGCAGTTCTTC. This encodes CASSETPTTNEQFF.

The CDR3 DNA is TGTGCCAGTAGTCCTTCGGACATTTCTCAGCCCCAGCATTTT. Translating gives CASSPSDISQPQHF. The chain employs TRBV19 and TRBJ1-5; a weak D match, TRBD1 (5 bases). V was clipped by 5 bases and J by 6 bases, with 14 bases between them. Germline assignment: CDR1 LNHDA and CDR2 SQIVND (reference sequence). This CDR3 contains 14 residues.

Of note for this clonotype: A much larger clone differs by one base, so this may be a read error. V usage is TRBV14 and J usage is TRBJ1-6; D gene ambiguous. Germline loops: CDR1 SGHDN, CDR2 FVKESK. CDR3 size: 14 residues. The CDR3 is CTSSNGIGFSPLHF. CDR3 nucleotide sequence: TGTACCAGCAGCAACGGTATTGGGTTTTCACCCCTCCACTTT.

The chain employs TRBV10-3 and TRBJ1-2, with 10 bases fitting TRBD1. J lost 4 bases, V lost 2 bases, and 4 bases had no gene match. The CDR3 length is 15 residues. CDR1 and CDR2 from the germline V gene are ENHRY and SYGVKD. The CDR3 DNA reads as TGTGCCATCAGTGAGCCTAGGACAGGGGGCTATGGCTACACCTTC. Protein: CAISEPRTGGYGYTF.

The gene calls are TRBV5-1 and TRBJ2-5; the D gene is possibly TRBD1 (5 bases). Trimming removed 0 bases from V and 7 bases from J, with 13 bases in between. This CDR3 has 14 residues. Looked up from germline, CDR1 is SGHRS and CDR2 is YFSETQ. The CDR3 loop is CASSLDSGQGTQYF. In nucleotides, the CDR3 is TGCGCCAGCAGCTTGGATTCGGGTCAGGGGACCCAGTACTTC.

The chain links TRBV15 to TRBJ2-7; 7 bases match TRBD1. Per the germline V gene, CDR1 is LNHNV and CDR2 is YYDKDF (reference sequence). This CDR3 is 14 amino acids long. With 3 bases clipped from V and 1 base from J, the junction kept 3 bases outside the gene matches. The CDR3 loop is CATSRGDSSYEQYV. The CDR3 bases are TGTGCCACCAGCAGGGGGGACAGTTCCTACGAGCAGTACGTC.

On this clonotype: The missing conserved phenylalanine or tryptophan at the end of this CDR3 makes a read error likely. The DNA is omitted, as the CDR3 cannot be located on it reliably, and the CDR3 follows TCRdb's listing. The rearrangement uses TRBV29-1 and TRBJ2-6; the table's D call TRBD1 went unverified against the DNA. The CDR3 spans 9 residues, counting both ends. Germline loops: CDR1 SQVTM, CDR2 ANQGSEA. Here the CDR3 reads CSVGGDGTR.

This clonotype was counted at least ten times. At one end, the junction sequence differs from germline, possibly due to a read error. This chain links TRBV7-9 with TRBJ1-5; weak D call: TRBD1 (6 bases). The CDR3 length is 13 residues. Germline V CDR1 and CDR2: SEHNR, FQNEAQ (reference sequence). CDR3 bases: TGCGCCAGCAGCCCGGGACAAAATCAGCCCCAGCATTTT. Its protein is CASSPGQNQPQHF.

There are many counts of this clonotype. The chain combines TRBV10-3 with TRBJ1-1; D might be TRBD1 (5 bases). Trimming cost V 6 bases and J 1 base, with 12 bases left between them. This CDR3 comprises 14 residues. Germline CDR1 is ENHRY and CDR2 is SYGVKD. The CDR3 nucleotides read TGTGCCATCAGGTTCGGGGCCCCGAACACTGAAGCTTTCTTT. This gives the protein CAIRFGAPNTEAFF.

This chain connects TRBV29-1 to TRBJ1-1; possibly TRBD1 for D (6 bases). This CDR3 comprises 15 residues. Trimming removed 7 bases from V and 0 bases from J, with 18 bases in between. CDR1 SQVTM and CDR2 ANQGSEA come from the germline V gene. Here the CDR3 reads CSGGGAGALNTEAFF. In DNA, the CDR3 is TGCAGCGGTGGAGGGGCAGGGGCGTTGAACACTGAAGCTTTCTTT.

Worth noting for this clonotype: A read error may account for a junction end that differs from germline. This chain uses TRBV10-3 with TRBJ2-5; D is ambiguous. Germline CDR1 ENHRY, CDR2 SYGVKD. This CDR3 comprises 12 residues. CDR3: CASSHSQETQYF. CDR3 DNA sequence: TGTGCCAGCAGTCATTCACAAGAGACCCAGTACTTC.

The gene calls are TRBV29-1 and TRBJ2-1; tentative D call: TRBD2 (5 bases). The germline CDR1 and CDR2 sequences are SQVTM and ANQGSEA. V was cut by 8 bases and J by 8 bases, with 16 bases left in between. The CDR3 covers 12 residues. The CDR3 nucleotides are TGCAGCTCTCGGAGCGGAGGCGATGAGCAGTTCTTC. Protein: CSSRSGGDEQFF.

The sample holds many counts of this clonotype. The genes are TRBV5-4 and TRBJ2-1, with D unclear. Looked up from germline, CDR1 is SGHNT and CDR2 is YYREEE (reference sequence). With 0 bases removed from V and 7 bases from J, the gap between germline ends came to 5 bases. CDR3 length: 12 amino acids. The chain's CDR3 is CASSLVMNEQFF. The CDR3 DNA sequence: TGTGCCAGCAGCTTGGTAATGAATGAGCAGTTCTTC.

Comment on this clonotype: A read error may be the cause here, since a much bigger clone is one base away. V is TRBV10-3 and J is TRBJ1-2; TRBD1 is a possible D gene (5 bases). CDR3 length: 12 residues. CDR1 is ENHRY, CDR2 SYGVKD, per germline. Trimming removed 10 bases at V and 8 bases at J, with 17 bases between. The CDR3 nucleotides read TGTGCCAGCAGGGATAGAATCAGGGGCTACACCTTC. Amino acids: CASRDRIRGYTF.

This clonotype was counted only a few times. The chain joins TRBV3-1 to TRBJ2-3; D uncertain. The CDR3 is 16 residues long. Germline V gives CDR1 LGHDT, CDR2 YNNKEL (reference sequence). Trimming took 1 base from V and 0 from J, leaving 11 bases between them. CDR3: CASSQVGQLSTDTQYF. In DNA form, the CDR3 reads TGTGCCAGCAGCCAAGTTGGTCAGCTAAGCACAGATACGCAGTATTTT.

This clonotype was seen at least ten times. The chain couples TRBV20-1 to TRBJ2-1, with 8 bases lining up with TRBD2. This CDR3 spans 15 amino acids. In germline, CDR1 is DFQATT, CDR2 SNEGSKA (reference sequence). Trimming removed 6 bases from V and 4 bases from J; junction bases left unmatched: 11. In DNA form, the CDR3 reads TGCAGTGCCATGAGCGGGGGCCAACTGTACAATGAGCAGTTCTTC. Its translation: CSAMSGGQLYNEQFF.

This clonotype has at least ten counts. The chain recombines TRBV7-3 with TRBJ2-2; 9 nucleotides agree with TRBD1. The CDR3 totals 16 residues. The germline V gene encodes CDR1 SGHTA and CDR2 FQGTGA. V trimming: 5 bases; J trimming: 5 bases; junction bases outside the gene matches: 9. CDR3 region: CASSTEGQGYTGELFF. The DNA of the CDR3 is TGTGCCAGCAGCACCGAAGGACAGGGGTATACCGGGGAGCTGTTTTTT.

This clonotype has a count of ten or more. This rearrangement joins TRBV29-1 to TRBJ2-2; possible D gene TRBD1, 6 bases. The CDR3 consists of 14 residues. V lost 7 bases and J lost 2, with 14 bases in between. Germline V gives CDR1 SQVTM, CDR2 ANQGSEA. CDR3 in DNA: TGCAGCGCCACAGGGTTGGGCAACACCGGGGAGCTGTTTTTT. It yields the protein CSATGLGNTGELFF.

A note on this clonotype: The junction and the germline gene differ at one end; a read error may be behind it. The V and J genes are TRBV2 and TRBJ2-2; the D gene is possibly TRBD1 (6 bases). CDR1 and CDR2 from the germline V gene are SNHLY and FYNNEI. CDR3 length equals 13 residues. The CDR3 loop reads CASKVAGAGELFF. As DNA, the CDR3 is TGTGCCAGCAAGGTGGCAGGGGCCGGGGAGCTGTTCTTT.

This clonotype was detected ten times or more. The rearrangement links TRBV19 to TRBJ2-2; D may be TRBD1 (5 bases). This CDR3 has 16 amino acids. In germline, CDR1 is LNHDA, CDR2 SQIVND (reference sequence). The V end was cut by 4 bases, the J end by 3 bases, with 15 bases between. The CDR3 DNA reads TGTGCCAGTAGTACCCTACAGGCAAAGGACACCGGGGAGCTGTTTTTT. Protein product: CASSTLQAKDTGELFF.

CDR3 loop: CASSRGWSTYEQYF. In DNA form, the CDR3 reads TGTGCCAGCAGCCGGGGGTGGTCAACCTACGAGCAGTACTTC. The rearrangement joins TRBV7-2 to TRBJ2-7, with D possibly TRBD2 on 6 matching bases. CDR1 SGHTA and CDR2 FQGNSA come from the germline V gene. Trimming pared 5 bases from V and 2 bases from J, leaving 13 bases between. This CDR3 has 14 amino acids.

The genes are TRBV7-3 and TRBJ2-7; 12 bases map to TRBD1. From germline, CDR1 is SGHTA and CDR2 FQGTGA. The junction had 10 bases not matched to a gene; V was cut back by 5 bases and J by 5 bases. There are 16 residues in the CDR3. The CDR3 sequence: CASSAHRGQGAHEQYF. The CDR3 nucleotides are TGTGCCAGCAGCGCCCACCGGGGACAGGGGGCCCACGAGCAGTACTTC.

This clonotype was observed at least ten times. This rearrangement joins TRBV19 to TRBJ2-3; D is unclear. Germline lookup yields CDR1 LNHDA and CDR2 SQIVND (reference sequence). The CDR3 totals 12 residues. Trimming pared 1 base from V and 4 bases from J, leaving 3 bases between. The CDR3 DNA follows: TGTGCCAGTAGTATAGTAGCAGATACGCAGTATTTT. This codes for CASSIVADTQYF. The full variable domain, rest sourced from reference TRBV19 and TRBJ2-3, is DGGITQSPKYLFRKEGQNVTLSCEQNLNHDAMYWYRQDPGQGLRLIYYSQIVNDFQKGDIAEGYSVSREKKESFPLTVTSAQKNPTAFYLCASSIVADTQYFGPGTRLTVL.

This chain uses TRBV2 with TRBJ2-1; D is ambiguous. V gave up 7 bases and J gave up 0 bases, with 13 bases separating them. This CDR3 has 15 residues. Germline values: CDR1 SNHLY, CDR2 FYNNEI. CDR3 bases: TGTGCCAGCAAAAAGGCAGGAAGCTCCTACAATGAGCAGTTCTTC. Translation: CASKKAGSSYNEQFF. Based on the CDR3 plus reference TRBV2 and TRBJ2-1, the full variable domain is EPEVTQTPSHQVTQMGQEVILRCVPISNHLYFYWYRQILGQKVEFLVSFYNNEISEKSEIFDDQFSVERPDGSNFTLKIRSTKLEDSAMYFCASKKAGSSYNEQFFGPGTRLTVL.

The genes are TRBV5-1 and TRBJ1-1; D is ambiguous. Germline CDR1 and CDR2: SGHRS and YFSETQ. Trimming stripped 0 bases from V and 5 bases from J, with 11 bases between. The CDR3 runs to 14 residues. CDR3 amino acids: CASSLAPVGTEAFF. The CDR3 DNA is TGCGCCAGCAGCTTGGCCCCCGTCGGAACTGAAGCTTTCTTT.

Turning to this clonotype: A much larger clone sits a single nucleotide away, making a read error possible. The V gene is TRBV7-2, the J gene TRBJ2-1; D is possibly TRBD1 or TRBD2 (6 bases each). Per germline, CDR1 SGHTA and CDR2 FQGNSA. The CDR3 totals 14 residues. The CDR3, as DNA: TGTGCCGGCAGCTTAGCGCAAGGGGGGATCAGGCAGTTCTTC. This encodes CAGSLAQGGIRQFF.

Of note for this clonotype: This likely comes from a read error, as the CDR3 has no conserved phenylalanine or tryptophan at its end. J is TRBJ1-4 and V is TRBV2; 11 bases agree with TRBD1. CDR3 length equals 15 residues. Germline V gives CDR1 SNHLY, CDR2 FYNNEI. V was clipped by 6 bases and J by 6 bases; unmatched bases: 6. The CDR3 DNA sequence: TGTGCCAGCAGCCAGGACAGGGGGCGCCATGAAAAACTGTTTTCC. Translated, it gives CASSQDRGRHEKLFS.